The 6 T cell receptor beta chains reported below all come from one sample, sequenced in a study of T cell clonotyping in hematopoietic cell transplantation. Only in-frame clones appear in the TCRdb table, and some are missing; sequencing was by immunoSEQ multiplex PCR. This table holds roughly 30,000 clones, 92% found once. The sequencing used PBMCs, collected 100 days after allogeneic stem cell transplant. These receptors all come from a female patient aged 45 to 65 who had an allogeneic stem cell transplant from a related donor, so the T cells may come from the graft donor. Some clones in this sample may be carry-over from other donors' samples.

This clone has a single count. The chain combines TRBV10-3 with TRBJ2-5, with TRBD2 identical over 13 bases. After removal of 6 bases from V and 2 bases from J, the junction contained 6 bases not matched to a gene. Germline lookup yields CDR1 ENHRY and CDR2 SYGVKD. The CDR3 is 16 residues long. The CDR3 coding sequence is TGTGCCATCAGCTCTGGGACTAGCGGGAAACAAGAGACCCAGTACTTC. This gives the protein CAISSGTSGKQETQYF.

This clone was detected only once. The chain employs TRBV7-2 and TRBJ1-1; D ambiguous. The CDR3 has 15 amino acids. The germline CDR1 and CDR2 sequences are SGHTA and FQGNSA. Trimming shortened V by 8 bases and J by 5 bases, and 21 bases separated the two germline ends. The CDR3 DNA reads as TGTGCCAGCGGAGAGCAAGGACTCGCTGGGACTGAAGCTTTCTTT. Encoded protein: CASGEQGLAGTEAFF. Filled out from reference TRBV7-2 and TRBJ1-1, the complete variable domain reads GAGVSQSPSNKVTEKGKDVELRCDPISGHTALYWYRQSLGQGLEFLIYFQGNSAPDKSGLPSDRFSAERTGGSVSTLTIQRTQQEDSAVYLCASGEQGLAGTEAFFGQGTRLTVV.

The genes are TRBV11-3 and TRBJ2-3; no clear D gene. Trimming removed 0 bases at V and 8 bases at J, with 9 bases between. Per germline, CDR1 SGHNT and CDR2 YENEEA. The CDR3 runs to 13 residues. The CDR3 sequence: CASSLDRVGTQYF. CDR3 DNA sequence: TGTGCCAGCAGCTTAGATCGGGTCGGTACGCAGTATTTT.

This chain joins TRBV6-5 and TRBJ2-7; D may correspond to TRBD1 or TRBD2 (6 bases each). Germline CDR1 and CDR2: MNHEY and SVGAGI. The CDR3 extends over 13 amino acids. V dropped 6 bases and J dropped 6 bases, with 15 bases sitting between them. CDR3: CASRQGLLSEQYF. DNA for the CDR3: TGTGCCAGCAGACAGGGACTTTTAAGCGAGCAGTACTTC.

The chain recombines TRBV10-3 with TRBJ2-5; D may be TRBD2 (7 bases). Trimming left V 8 bases short and J 1 base short, with 17 bases between. The germline CDR1 and CDR2 sequences are ENHRY and SYGVKD. The length of the CDR3 is 15 residues. The CDR3 region has the DNA TGTGCCATCTCAGGAGGGGGGGGTCTCCAAGAGACCCAGTACTTC. Translation: CAISGGGGLQETQYF.

V gene TRBV2 combines with J gene TRBJ1-6; 7 nucleotides match TRBD1. V dropped 7 bases and J dropped 7; count of bases not matched to a gene: 4. This CDR3 contains 13 residues. CDR1 is SNHLY and CDR2 is FYNNEI in the germline V gene. The CDR3, as DNA: TGTGCCAGCAAGGCAGGGGGGAATTCACCCCTCCACTTT. It is translated as CASKAGGNSPLHF.